The present entry profiles one T cell receptor beta chain with its context. This clone was detected only a few times. Its antigen is currently not known. No clone much larger than this one lies a single base away; base qualities are absent. The data are from a study of a mutant IDH1 vaccine in newly diagnosed glioma (dated by TCRdb to about 2021). At the level of the whole study: Vaccination began 4-6 weeks after radiotherapy alone, or alongside temozolomide cycles in the chemotherapy-containing groups. Of the 32 patients who were treated, 62.5% were male and around 40% were female, and the mean age was around 43 years. Before enrollment, most patients had been given radiochemotherapy with temozolomide as standard therapy, while the rest had received either radiotherapy alone or temozolomide alone. Visit V12 was the week-35 safety follow-up and visit V13 was the week-47 end of study. Peripheral blood was drawn at six visits: V03 (baseline), V05, V07, V10, V12 and V13. Longitudinal TCRB deep sequencing was performed for about two dozen treated patients wherever samples were available for exploratory analyses.

The intended sense of this specimen's time point label: week 35, safety follow-up. Every vaccine dose consisted of 300 ug of a 20-mer mutant IDH1 peptide in Montanide, administered subcutaneously together with topical imiquimod. Across visits V03 through V10, patients got a total of eight vaccinations, given in weeks 1, 3, 5, 7, 11, 15, 19 and 23. Donors had newly diagnosed WHO grade 3 or 4 IDH1-mutant astrocytomas with loss of nuclear ATRX. The samples were drawn from NOA16, a multicentre, single-arm, open-label phase I trial in Germany that tested a mutant IDH1 peptide vaccine in humans for the first time. Genomic DNA for TCRB sequencing was extracted from EDTA blood using the DNeasy Blood and Tissue Kit. Taken from cysteine to phenylalanine, the CDR3 has 14 residues. Only the CDR3 DNA is retained, 42 bases long and in frame from the first base. CDR1 LNHDA and CDR2 SQIVND are derived from the germline V gene (reference sequence). Deletion took 2 bases off V and 9 bases off J, with a span of 14 bases between the germline ends.

Broader findings and caveats from the paper: Immune responses induced by the vaccine were seen in roughly 95% of patients across multiple MHC alleles. The authors noted that analyses of patient blood samples could not be reproduced because of sample limitations. Availability determined which PBMC samples were chosen for TCRB deep sequencing. Pseudoprogression appeared unrelated to alterations in the top peripheral T cell clonotypes detected by TCRB sequencing.

Preparation of the library involved the immunoSEQ multiplex PCR assay. Rearranged TCR beta chain sequences were amplified using the hsTCRB Kit according to the manufacturer's protocol. TCRB libraries were sequenced on an Illumina MiSeq. Under the source paper's analysis protocol: The proprietary platform of the kit vendor was used for demultiplexing, trimming and gene mapping. The source is immuneACCESS, and TCRdb retained only in-frame sequences with V and J called. Part of the clones is not carried over; for the studies checked, unresolved V genes explain less than half of this, and the remainder is unexplained. V and J calls plus clone size are reproduced from that table; the DNA served to infer D and trimming. In this sample the table shows 50,000 to 65,000 clones, 86% of which occur a single time. About 1.6% of the sample is in the top ten clones.

The rearrangement combines TRBV19 with TRBJ1-5, with TRBD1 as a weak D call on 5 bases. This clonotype was sampled from a man aged 35-49 years with glioma. The sample was PBMCs, taken from a glioma patient whose treatment included an IDH1 peptide vaccine. DNA sequence: TGTGCCAGTAGTATACTAATCCCGGGACGGCCCCAGCATTTT. This encodes CASSILIPGRPQHF.